Listed below are T cell receptor beta chains from one sample, sequenced in a study of cytomegalovirus exposure and HLA in healthy donors. Method: immunoSEQ multiplex PCR; TCRdb's copy keeps in-frame clones and lacks some. This repertoire shows approximately 150,000 clones, 82% found once; its top ten account for about 2.3%. Sequencing was carried out using PBMCs. The receptors were gathered from a male donor in good health and CMV-seronegative. The CDR3 runs from the conserved cysteine through the conserved F or W. Each record gives: D gene, J gene, CDR3 length, clone size, V gene, CDR3 DNA, CDR3 protein. D genes are given only for firm matches. Only part of the rows carry a size: once, few, many, or a class if the clone is expanded.

- | TRBJ1-1 | 13 | few | TRBV2 | TGTGCCAGCAGTGTAGAAGGAGAGCGCCGGGGTTTCTTT | CASSVEGERRGFF
- | TRBJ1-5 | 15 | - | TRBV11-2 | TGTGCCAGCAGCCGTCCTAAACCTGGTGCACAGCCCCAGCATTTT | CASSRPKPGAQPQHF
TRBD1 | TRBJ2-7 | 16 | - | TRBV27 | TGTGCCAGCAGTTCCCCTCCGGGACAGTTTTCCTACGAGCAGTACTTC | CASSSPPGQFSYEQYF
- | TRBJ2-2 | 13 | - | TRBV5-4 | TGTGCCAGCAGCGCCGGCGGGACCGGGGAGCTGTTTTTT | CASSAGGTGELFF
TRBD2 | TRBJ2-1 | 16 | - | TRBV4-3 | TGCGCCAGCAGCTCTGGGGACGCGGGAGGCTACAATGAGCAGTTCTTC | CASSSGDAGGYNEQFF
- | TRBJ2-2 | 17 | - | TRBV13 | TGTGCCAGCAGCCCCGAAGGGGGAGGGCTCGGCACCGGGGAGCTGTTTTTT | CASSPEGGGLGTGELFF
TRBD1 | TRBJ2-5 | 14 | - | TRBV7-9 | TGTGCCAGTGGAGTCGGGACAGACCAAGAGACCCAGTACTTC | CASGVGTDQETQYF
TRBD1 | TRBJ2-7 | 13 | - | TRBV5-1 | TGCGCCAGCAGACCGGACAGGGTCCACGAGCAGTACTTC | CASRPDRVHEQYF
- | TRBJ2-7 | 17 | - | TRBV7-8 | TGTGCCAGCAGCTGGATGGCCTGGGGGGAACTCGATTACGAGCAGTACTTC | CASSWMAWGELDYEQYF
TRBD1 | TRBJ2-7 | 14 | - | TRBV10-1 | TGCGCCAGCAGTGAGTCGATTAGACAGGGGGAGCAGTACTTC | CASSESIRQGEQYF
TRBD1 | TRBJ1-2 | 12 | few | TRBV7-9 | TGTGCCAGCAGCCACATTCAGGGGGACTACACCTTC | CASSHIQGDYTF
TRBD2 | TRBJ2-7 | 17 | - | TRBV7-9 | TGTGCCAGCAGCTATCGGACTAGCGGGTTACCCGACTACGAGCAGTACTTC | CASSYRTSGLPDYEQYF
TRBD2 | TRBJ2-5 | 17 | - | TRBV5-1 | TGCGCCAGCGACCTCGGGCCTAGCGGGAGGAGGGGGGAGACCCAGTACTTC | CASDLGPSGRRGETQYF
- | TRBJ1-4 | 14 | - | TRBV2 | TGTGCCAGCAAAGGGGGAACAACTAATGAAAAACTGTTTTTT | CASKGGTTNEKLFF
- | TRBJ2-5 | 13 | few | TRBV19 | TGTGCCAGTAGGGACAGTGCAGGGGAGACCCAGTACTTC | CASRDSAGETQYF
- | TRBJ2-7 | 14 | - | TRBV30 | TGTGCCTGGAGTTTCGCGGGTACCAGCTACGAGCAGTACTTC | CAWSFAGTSYEQYF
- | TRBJ2-1 | 16 | - | TRBV18 | TGTGCCAGCTCACCAGGAATTTTTACAGGTGGCAATGAGCAGTTCTTC | CASSPGIFTGGNEQFF
TRBD2 | TRBJ2-1 | 16 | - | TRBV27 | TGTGCCAGCAGTCTTTTACTAGCGGGAGGGCCCAATGAGCAGTTCTTC | CASSLLLAGGPNEQFF
TRBD1 | TRBJ2-7 | 16 | - | TRBV7-6 | TGTGCCAGCAGCCGGGGTAACAGGGGGGTCACCTACGAGCAGTACTTC | CASSRGNRGVTYEQYF
TRBD1 | TRBJ1-4 | 16 | - | TRBV14 | TGTGCCAGCAGCCAGAAAGTGACAGGGGACATCGAAAAACTGTTTTTT | CASSQKVTGDIEKLFF
TRBD2 | TRBJ2-1 | 15 | - | TRBV11-2 | TGTGCCAGCAGCTTAGGCCTAGCGGACCACAATGAGCAGTTCTTC | CASSLGLADHNEQFF
TRBD1 | TRBJ1-1 | 15 | - | TRBV2 | TGTGCCAGCAGTCTGACAGGGGGAGAGAACACTGAAGCTTTCTTT | CASSLTGGENTEAFF
TRBD1 | TRBJ2-1 | 14 | - | TRBV7-6 | TGTGCCAGCAGTCAAGACAGGGTCGGAAGTGAGCAGTTCTTC | CASSQDRVGSEQFF
TRBD1 | TRBJ1-4 | 17 | - | TRBV4-1 | TGCGCCAGCAGCCAAGCGTTAACAGGGGTGGGGAATGAAAAACTGTTTTTT | CASSQALTGVGNEKLFF
- | TRBJ2-7 | 16 | - | TRBV10-2 | TGCGCCAGCAGTGGGGCGGGACTCCATTTAGGCTACGAGCAGTACTTC | CASSGAGLHLGYEQYF
TRBD2 | TRBJ2-3 | 16 | - | TRBV2 | TGTGCCAGCAGTGAAACGGCGAGCGGGAGGTTGGATACGCAGTATTTT | CASSETASGRLDTQYF
- | TRBJ1-2 | 15 | - | TRBV6-4 | TGTGCCAGCAGTAGTCCGGGATTAGAGCACTATGGCTACACCTTC | CASSSPGLEHYGYTF
- | TRBJ1-1 | 11 | few | TRBV29-1 | TGCAGCGTTGAGCGAAACACTGAAGCTTTCTTT | CSVERNTEAFF
TRBD1 | TRBJ2-2 | 15 | - | TRBV5-1 | TGCGCCAGCAGCCCCAGACAGGGGAACACCGGGGAGCTGTTTTTT | CASSPRQGNTGELFF
TRBD2 | TRBJ2-1 | 14 | - | TRBV9 | TGTGCCAGCAGCGTAGGCGGGAGGAGCAATGAGCAGTTCTTC | CASSVGGRSNEQFF
TRBD2 | TRBJ2-1 | 16 | - | TRBV18 | TGTGCCAGCTCACCGACGGTAGCGGGAATGTCAGATGAGCAGTTCTTC | CASSPTVAGMSDEQFF
- | TRBJ2-1 | 19 | - | TRBV12-2 | TGTGCAAGTCGCTTAAGACAGCCGCCGGGAGGGCCGGTAAACAATGAGCAGTTCTTC | CASRLRQPPGGPVNNEQFF
- | TRBJ1-1 | 13 | - | TRBV6-5 | TGTGCCAGCAGCTCCACCTTCAGGGATCGAGCTTTCTTT | CASSSTFRDRAFF
TRBD2 | TRBJ2-5 | 13 | - | TRBV7-2 | TGTGCCAGCAGCTTCCTGGGGGGGGAGACCCAGTACTTC | CASSFLGGETQYF
TRBD2 | TRBJ2-1 | 16 | - | TRBV7-9 | TGTGCCAGCAGCTTACCTAGCGGGAGTTCGGTGAATGAGCAGTTCTTC | CASSLPSGSSVNEQFF
- | TRBJ1-3 | 14 | - | TRBV10-3 | TGTGCCATCAGATCGGGAGCCCGTGGAAACACCATATATTTT | CAIRSGARGNTIYF
TRBD1 | TRBJ2-2 | 15 | few | TRBV27 | TGTGCCAGCAGTTGGACGGGACAGACCACCGGGGAGCTGTTTTTT | CASSWTGQTTGELFF
TRBD2 | TRBJ2-1 | 15 | - | TRBV30 | TGTGCCTGGAGTGTCGGACTAGCGGGAGCTAATGAGCAGTTCTTC | CAWSVGLAGANEQFF
- | TRBJ2-3 | 13 | - | TRBV19 | TGTGCCAGTAGTTCCAGGCCCCCAGATACGCAGTATTTT | CASSSRPPDTQYF
TRBD2 | TRBJ2-5 | 13 | - | TRBV7-7 | TGTGCCCGTCCTAAGAGCGGGATTGAGACCCAGTACTTC | CARPKSGIETQYF
- | TRBJ2-3 | 17 | - | TRBV7-2 | TGTGCCAGCAGCCCTCTAGTTGGTAGCGGCGGTCCAGATACGCAGTATTTT | CASSPLVGSGGPDTQYF
- | TRBJ2-1 | 15 | - | TRBV9 | TGTGCCAGCAGCGTAGTGGACAGATCCTACAATGAGCAGTTCTTC | CASSVVDRSYNEQFF
- | TRBJ2-7 | 18 | - | TRBV28 | TGTGCCAGCATTGGGGAGGCAGCCTGGGAGAAGGCATTCTACGAGCAGTACTTC | CASIGEAAWEKAFYEQYF
- | TRBJ1-5 | 18 | few | TRBV5-8 | TGTGCCAGCAGCTTGAGCCTCTTCCGTCAGGGAAGCAATCAGCCCCAGCATTTT | CASSLSLFRQGSNQPQHF